A single TCR beta chain is shown here with its context. Germline lookup yields CDR1 MNHNY and CDR2 SVGAGI (reference sequence). J gave up 0 bases and V 5 bases, and 6 bases lay outside the gene matches. The CDR3 covers 17 residues. This record comes from a study of blood T cell repertoires in COVID-19. Background on the study: Sites across the United States, Italy and Spain contributed samples from acute and convalescent COVID-19.

Data came from immunoSEQ multiplex PCR; TCRdb stores just in-frame clones and leaves some out. This table has about 320,000 clones, approximately 85% appearing once. This sequence originates from a human donor in a cohort sampled during active COVID-19. Sequencing used peripheral blood. V and J are TRBV6-6 and TRBJ2-1; 11 nucleotides align to TRBD2. CDR3 DNA sequence: TGTGCCAGCAGTCCCCGGACTAGCGGGTTCTCCTACAATGAGCAGTTCTTC. This sequence encodes CASSPRTSGFSYNEQFF.